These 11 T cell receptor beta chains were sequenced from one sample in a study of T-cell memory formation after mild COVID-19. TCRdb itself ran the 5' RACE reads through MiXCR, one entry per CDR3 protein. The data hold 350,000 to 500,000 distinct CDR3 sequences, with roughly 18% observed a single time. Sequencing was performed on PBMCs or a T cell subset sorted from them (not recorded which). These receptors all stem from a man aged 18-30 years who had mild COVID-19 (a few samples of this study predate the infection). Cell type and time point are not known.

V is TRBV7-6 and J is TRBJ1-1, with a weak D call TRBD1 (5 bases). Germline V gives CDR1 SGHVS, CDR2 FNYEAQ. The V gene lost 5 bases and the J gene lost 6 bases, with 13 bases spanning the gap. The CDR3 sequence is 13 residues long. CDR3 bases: TGTGCCAGCAGCCCCGGGGGTAACGCTGAAGCTTTCTTT. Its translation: CASSPGGNAEAFF.

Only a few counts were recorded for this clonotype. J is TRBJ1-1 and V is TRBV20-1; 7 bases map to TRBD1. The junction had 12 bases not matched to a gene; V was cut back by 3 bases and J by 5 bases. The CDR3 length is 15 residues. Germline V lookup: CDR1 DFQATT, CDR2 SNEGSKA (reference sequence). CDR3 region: CSARMGGGERTEAFF. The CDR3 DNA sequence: TGCAGTGCTAGGATGGGAGGGGGCGAGAGGACTGAAGCTTTCTTT.

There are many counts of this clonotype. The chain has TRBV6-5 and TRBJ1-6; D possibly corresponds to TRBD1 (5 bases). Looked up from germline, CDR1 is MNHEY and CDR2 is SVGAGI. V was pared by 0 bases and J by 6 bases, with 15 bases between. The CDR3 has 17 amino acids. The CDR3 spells CASSYSKWAGSNSPLHF. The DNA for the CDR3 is TGTGCCAGCAGTTACTCGAAGTGGGCAGGGAGTAATTCACCCCTCCACTTT.

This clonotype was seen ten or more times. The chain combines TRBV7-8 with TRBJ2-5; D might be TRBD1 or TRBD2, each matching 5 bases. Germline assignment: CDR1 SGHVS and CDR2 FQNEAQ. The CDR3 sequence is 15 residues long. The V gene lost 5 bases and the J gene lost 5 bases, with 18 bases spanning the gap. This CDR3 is CASSHQDGAGETQYF. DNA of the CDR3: TGTGCCAGCAGCCATCAGGACGGGGCCGGGGAGACCCAGTACTTC.

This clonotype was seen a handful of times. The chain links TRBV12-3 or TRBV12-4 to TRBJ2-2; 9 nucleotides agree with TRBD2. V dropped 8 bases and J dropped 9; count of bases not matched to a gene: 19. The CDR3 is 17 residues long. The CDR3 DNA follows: TGTGCCAGCGACCCCGGGGCTAGCGGGGTTGTGTATAGGGAGCTGTTTTTT. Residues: CASDPGASGVVYRELFF.

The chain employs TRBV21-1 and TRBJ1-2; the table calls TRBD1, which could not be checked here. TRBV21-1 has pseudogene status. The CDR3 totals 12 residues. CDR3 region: CAGPGAPGGYTF. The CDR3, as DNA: TGTGCCGGCCCGGGGGCCCCGGGGGGCTACACCTTC.

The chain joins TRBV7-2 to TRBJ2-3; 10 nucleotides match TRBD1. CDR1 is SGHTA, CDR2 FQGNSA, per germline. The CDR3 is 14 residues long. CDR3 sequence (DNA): TGTGCATCGCTCCGGGACAGGGGATCAGATACGCAGTATTTT. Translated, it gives CASLRDRGSDTQYF.

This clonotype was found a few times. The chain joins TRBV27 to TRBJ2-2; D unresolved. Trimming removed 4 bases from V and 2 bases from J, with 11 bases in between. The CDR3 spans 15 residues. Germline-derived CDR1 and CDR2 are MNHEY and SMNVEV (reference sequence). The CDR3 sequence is CASSWLVGNTGELFF. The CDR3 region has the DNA TGTGCCAGCAGTTGGCTTGTAGGAAACACCGGGGAGCTGTTTTTT.

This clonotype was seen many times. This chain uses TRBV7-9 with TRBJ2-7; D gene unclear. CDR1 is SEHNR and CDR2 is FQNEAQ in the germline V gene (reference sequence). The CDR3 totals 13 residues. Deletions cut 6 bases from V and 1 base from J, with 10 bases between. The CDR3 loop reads CASSQPESYEQYV. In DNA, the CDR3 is TGTGCCAGCAGTCAACCGGAATCCTACGAGCAGTACGTC.

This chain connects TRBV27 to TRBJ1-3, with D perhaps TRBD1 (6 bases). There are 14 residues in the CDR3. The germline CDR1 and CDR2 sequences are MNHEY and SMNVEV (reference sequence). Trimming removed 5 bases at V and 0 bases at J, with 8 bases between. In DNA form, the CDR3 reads TGTGCCAGCAGTGGGGGCAGCTCTGGAAACACCATATATTTT. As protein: CASSGGSSGNTIYF.

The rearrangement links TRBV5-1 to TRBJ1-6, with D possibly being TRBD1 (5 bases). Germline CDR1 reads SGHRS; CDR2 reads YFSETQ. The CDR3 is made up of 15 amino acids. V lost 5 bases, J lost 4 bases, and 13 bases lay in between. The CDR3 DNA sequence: TGCGCCAGCAGTACGCGGGCAGGGTATAATTCACCCCTCCACTTT. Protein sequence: CASSTRAGYNSPLHF.